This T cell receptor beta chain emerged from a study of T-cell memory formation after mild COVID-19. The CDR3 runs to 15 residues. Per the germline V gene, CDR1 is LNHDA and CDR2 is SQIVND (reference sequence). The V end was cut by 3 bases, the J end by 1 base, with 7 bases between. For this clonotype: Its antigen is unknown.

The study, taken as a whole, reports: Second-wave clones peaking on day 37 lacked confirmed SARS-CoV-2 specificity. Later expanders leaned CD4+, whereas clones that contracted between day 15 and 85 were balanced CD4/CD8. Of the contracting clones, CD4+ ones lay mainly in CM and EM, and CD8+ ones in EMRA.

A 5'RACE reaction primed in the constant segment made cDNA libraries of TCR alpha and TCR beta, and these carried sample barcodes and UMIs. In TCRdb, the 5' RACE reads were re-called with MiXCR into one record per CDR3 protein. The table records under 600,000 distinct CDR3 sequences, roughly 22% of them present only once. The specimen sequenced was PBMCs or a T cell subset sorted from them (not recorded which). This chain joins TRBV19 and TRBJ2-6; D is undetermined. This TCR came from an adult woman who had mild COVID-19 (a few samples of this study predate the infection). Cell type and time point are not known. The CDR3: CASSIGLSGANVLTF. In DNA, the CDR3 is TGTGCCAGTAGTATCGGATTATCTGGGGCCAACGTCCTGACTTTC.